This entry is about one T cell receptor beta chain. The antigen is undetermined. This sample was included in a study of T cell repertoires in ileal Crohn's disease. Study at large: All patients had surgery for stricturing (about 60%) or penetrating (39%) disease. About half received postoperative treatment, around twelve with thiopurines and under 20 anti-TNF.

Overall study results and limits: Clonal expansions were more frequent in active smokers than non-smokers at surgery.

V was pared by 6 bases and J by 4 bases, with 3 bases of the junction left unmatched. Germline V gives CDR1 WSHSY, CDR2 SAAADI. The CDR3 contains 13 residues. Data came from immunoSEQ multiplex PCR; TCRdb stores just in-frame clones and leaves some out. The sample has about 5,200 clones; around 81% are singletons. The chain couples TRBV10-2 to TRBJ2-7; 10 positions match TRBD1. The material sequenced was ileal tissue. The sequence was obtained from an adult with Crohn's disease. CDR3 loop: CASRTGGSYEQYF. CDR3 DNA: TGCGCCAGCAGGACAGGGGGCTCTTACGAGCAGTACTTC.